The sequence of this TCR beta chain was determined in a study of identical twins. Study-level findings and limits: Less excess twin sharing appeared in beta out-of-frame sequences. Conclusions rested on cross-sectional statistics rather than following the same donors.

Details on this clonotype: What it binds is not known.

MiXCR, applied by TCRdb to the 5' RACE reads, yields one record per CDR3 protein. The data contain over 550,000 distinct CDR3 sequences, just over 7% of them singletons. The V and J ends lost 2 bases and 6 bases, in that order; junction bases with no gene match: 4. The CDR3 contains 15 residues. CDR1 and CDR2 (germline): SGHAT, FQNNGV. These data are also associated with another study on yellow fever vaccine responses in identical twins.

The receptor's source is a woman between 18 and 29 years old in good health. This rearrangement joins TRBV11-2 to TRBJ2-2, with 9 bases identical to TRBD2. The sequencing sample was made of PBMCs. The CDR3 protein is CASSLSTSGAGELFF. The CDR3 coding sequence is TGTGCCAGCAGCTTATCGACTAGCGGAGCCGGGGAGCTGTTTTTT.